This passage covers 16 T cell receptor beta chains from one sample sequenced in a study of blood T cell repertoires in COVID-19. Libraries were prepared by immunoSEQ multiplex PCR; TCRdb keeps only in-frame clonotypes and omits some of them. The sample carries around 130,000 clones, 80% to 90% recorded once. The specimen was peripheral blood. The receptor source for this set is a woman of 80 years or more with acute or convalescent COVID-19.

This clone appeared once. The gene calls are TRBV5-1 and TRBJ2-6; TRBD1 is a possible D gene (5 bases). Between the trimmed V and J ends, which lost 4 bases and 0 bases, there was a span of 11 bases. Looked up from germline, CDR1 is SGHRS and CDR2 is YFSETQ. CDR3 length equals 16 residues. CDR3 sequence: CASSAAGFSGANVLTF. CDR3 sequence (DNA): TGCGCCAGCAGCGCGGCAGGGTTCTCTGGGGCCAACGTCCTGACTTTC.

This clone appeared a few times. The V and J genes are TRBV11-2 and TRBJ1-2, with TRBD1 identical over 8 bases. V gave up 1 base and J gave up 3 bases; unmatched junction bases: 4. CDR1 SGHAT and CDR2 FQNNGV come from the germline V gene. CDR3 size: 15 residues. CDR3 in amino acids: CASSLVPGQDYGYTF. CDR3 in DNA: TGTGCCAGCAGCTTAGTACCGGGACAGGACTATGGCTACACCTTC.

The rearrangement links TRBV2 to TRBJ1-4; D possibly corresponds to TRBD1 (5 bases). V lost 6 bases to trimming and J lost 7 bases, with 15 bases between them. Germline loops: CDR1 SNHLY, CDR2 FYNNEI. The length of the CDR3 is 14 residues. CDR3 in DNA: TGTGCCAGCAGGACCACGGTGGGGGGTGAAAAACTGTTTTTT. This sequence encodes CASRTTVGGEKLFF.

The chain carries TRBV12-3 or TRBV12-4 and TRBJ2-1, with TRBD1 as a possible D gene (5 bases). The CDR3 consists of 12 residues. Trimming pared 2 bases from V and 6 bases from J, leaving 5 bases between. CDR3 DNA sequence: TGTGCCAGCAGTTTACAGGGCAATGAGCAGTTCTTC. Translation: CASSLQGNEQFF.

The J gene is TRBJ1-1, the V gene TRBV5-1; maybe TRBD1 (6 bases). Germline V gene lookup returns CDR1 SGHRS and CDR2 YFSETQ. The CDR3 runs 15 residues. The V gene lost 7 bases and the J gene lost 2 bases, with 18 bases spanning the gap. CDR3 amino acids: CASHSLDSANTEAFF. In DNA, the CDR3 is TGCGCCAGCCACTCACTGGACAGCGCAAACACTGAAGCTTTCTTT.

The chain employs TRBV5-1 and TRBJ1-6; TRBD1 matches 8 bases. Germline-derived CDR1 and CDR2 are SGHRS and YFSETQ. This CDR3 contains 15 residues. The ends lost 3 bases at V and 4 bases at J; junction bases unmatched: 3. The CDR3 DNA is TGCGCCAGCAGCTCAGGGGGCCCTTATAATTCACCCCTCCACTTT. This encodes CASSSGGPYNSPLHF. The full variable domain, completed using reference TRBV5-1 and TRBJ1-6, is KAGVTQTPRYLIKTRGQQVTLSCSPISGHRSVSWYQQTPGQGLQFLFEYFSETQRNKGNFPGRFSGRQFSNSRSEMNVSTLELGDSALYLCASSSGGPYNSPLHFGNGTRLTVT.

This chain uses TRBV5-6 with TRBJ2-3, with D perhaps matching TRBD2 (6 bases). Germline CDR1 and CDR2: SGHDT and YYEEEE. Between the trimmed V and J ends, which lost 1 base and 2 bases, there was a span of 8 bases. The CDR3 loop spans 14 amino acids. The CDR3 reads CASSLRENTDTQYF. The CDR3 DNA sequence: TGTGCCAGCAGCTTGCGGGAGAACACAGATACGCAGTATTTT.

This clone appeared once. The chain is built from TRBV20-1 and TRBJ1-5; 7 positions agree with TRBD1. The V and J ends lost 3 bases and 7 bases, in that order; junction bases with no gene match: 9. Germline-derived CDR1 and CDR2 are DFQATT and SNEGSKA (reference sequence). The length of the CDR3 is 14 residues. CDR3 DNA: TGCAGTGCTAGTGGGTACAGGGGAGGACAGCCCCAGCATTTT. Its translation is CSASGYRGGQPQHF.

This chain joins TRBV7-3 and TRBJ1-2, with 7 bases matching TRBD1. V was pared by 0 bases and J by 6 bases, with 10 bases of the junction left unmatched. This CDR3 has 16 amino acids. The V gene's germline CDR1 is SGHTA and CDR2 FQGTGA. CDR3 sequence reads: CASSLTGGRGWDGYTF. Written as DNA, the CDR3 is TGTGCCAGCAGCTTAACCGGCGGCAGGGGGTGGGATGGCTACACCTTC.

A few counts support this clone. The gene calls are TRBV19 and TRBJ1-5; D perhaps matches TRBD1 (5 bases). The V gene lost 7 bases and the J gene lost 2 bases, with 15 bases spanning the gap. The CDR3 totals 15 residues. Per the germline V gene, CDR1 is LNHDA and CDR2 is SQIVND (reference sequence). CDR3 residues: CASIFGGGGNQPQHF. The CDR3, as DNA: TGTGCCAGTATTTTTGGGGGGGGAGGCAATCAGCCCCAGCATTTT. Supplemented by reference TRBV19 and TRBJ1-5, the full variable domain reads DGGITQSPKYLFRKEGQNVTLSCEQNLNHDAMYWYRQDPGQGLRLIYYSQIVNDFQKGDIAEGYSVSREKKESFPLTVTSAQKNPTAFYLCASIFGGGGNQPQHFGDGTRLSIL.

The genes are TRBV7-9 and TRBJ1-1; D gene ambiguous. The CDR3 is 12 residues long. Germline V gene sequence: CDR1 SEHNR, CDR2 FQNEAQ (reference sequence). Trimming shortened V by 2 bases and J by 8 bases, and 9 bases separated the two germline ends. CDR3 region: CASSLMDLEAFF. CDR3 sequence (DNA): TGTGCCAGCAGCTTAATGGACTTAGAAGCTTTCTTT.

This sequence joins TRBV18 and TRBJ2-2; D unclear. The germline V gene encodes CDR1 KGHSH and CDR2 LQKENI. CDR3 length: 16 residues. With 1 base removed from V and 1 base from J, the gap between germline ends came to 10 bases. CDR3 nucleotide sequence: TGTGCCAGCTCACCACAGTGGGCCCGGAACACCGGGGAGCTGTTTTTT. This translates into CASSPQWARNTGELFF.

The rearrangement uses TRBV3-1 (or the pseudogene TRBV3-2) and TRBJ2-5; D gene unclear. Trimming removed 1 base from V and 4 bases from J, with 4 bases in between. Germline lookup yields CDR1 LGHDT and CDR2 YNNKEL (reference sequence). The CDR3 is made up of 12 amino acids. DNA of the CDR3: TGTGCCAGCAGCCAAGTCGGAGAGACCCAGTACTTC. This gives the protein CASSQVGETQYF.

The chain employs TRBV3-1 (or the pseudogene TRBV3-2) and TRBJ1-5; the D is unclear. Germline V gene data show CDR1 as LGHDT and CDR2 as YNNKEL (reference sequence). CDR3 length: 15 amino acids. Deletions cut 1 base from V and 0 bases from J, with 7 bases between. CDR3 sequence: CASSQATDSNQPQHF. The CDR3 bases are TGTGCCAGCAGCCAAGCCACAGATAGCAATCAGCCCCAGCATTTT.

The chain uses TRBV2 and TRBJ1-2; D is perhaps TRBD1 (5 bases). Germline V lookup: CDR1 SNHLY, CDR2 FYNNEI. Trimming took 4 bases from V and 5 from J, leaving 20 bases between them. This CDR3 comprises 16 residues. The DNA for the CDR3 is TGTGCCAGCAGTGTCCTTGGAGGGGACCTAGGGTATGGCTACACCTTC. This codes for CASSVLGGDLGYGYTF.

The chain carries TRBV7-3 and TRBJ2-1, with TRBD1 as a possible D gene (5 bases). Germline V CDR1 and CDR2: SGHTA, FQGTGA. This CDR3 has 13 residues. Trimming took off 5 bases at V and 8 bases at J, with 13 bases between the two ends. CDR3 amino acids: CASSLRTSDEQFF. Here the CDR3 DNA reads TGTGCCAGCAGCCTCCGGACAAGCGATGAGCAGTTCTTC.